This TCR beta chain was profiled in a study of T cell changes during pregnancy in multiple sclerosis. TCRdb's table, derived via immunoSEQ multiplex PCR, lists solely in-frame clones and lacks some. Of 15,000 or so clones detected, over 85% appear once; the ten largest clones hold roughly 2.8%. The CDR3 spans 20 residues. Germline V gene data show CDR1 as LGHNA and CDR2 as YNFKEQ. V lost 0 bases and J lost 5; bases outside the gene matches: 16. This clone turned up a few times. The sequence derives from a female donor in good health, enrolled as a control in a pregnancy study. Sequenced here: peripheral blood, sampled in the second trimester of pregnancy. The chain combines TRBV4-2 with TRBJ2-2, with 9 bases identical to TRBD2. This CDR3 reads CASSQEIILAGMVGTGELFF. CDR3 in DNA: TGTGCCAGCAGCCAAGAAATAATCCTAGCGGGAATGGTGGGGACCGGGGAGCTGTTTTTT.